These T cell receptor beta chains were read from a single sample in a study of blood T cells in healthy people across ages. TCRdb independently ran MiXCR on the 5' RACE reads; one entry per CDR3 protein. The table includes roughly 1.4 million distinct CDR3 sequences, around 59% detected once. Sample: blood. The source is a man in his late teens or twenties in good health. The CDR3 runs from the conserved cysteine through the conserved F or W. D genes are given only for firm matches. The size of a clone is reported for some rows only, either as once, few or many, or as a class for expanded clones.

CDR3 DNA: TGTGCCAGCAGCCAAGGGACTAGCGGGAGTACGGGTTCTGGGGCCAACGTCCTGACTTTC
CDR3 protein: CASSQGTSGSTGSGANVLTF
V gene: TRBV27
clone size: NA
D gene: TRBD2
J gene: TRBJ2-6

CDR3 DNA: TGTGCCAGCAGCCACGGACAGGGACTAACGCAGTATTTT
CDR3 protein: CASSHGQGLTQYF
V gene: TRBV14
clone size: once
D gene: NA
J gene: TRBJ2-3

CDR3 DNA: TGTGCCAGCAGCCAGGGACACAGGGGGGAGTATGGCTACACCTTC
CDR3 protein: CASSQGHRGEYGYTF
V gene: TRBV4-2
clone size: once
D gene: TRBD1
J gene: TRBJ1-2

CDR3 DNA: TGCAGTGCGACCTTGCCCGGGACAGGGTATGGCTACACCTTC
CDR3 protein: CSATLPGTGYGYTF
V gene: TRBV20-1
clone size: NA
D gene: TRBD1
J gene: TRBJ1-2

CDR3 DNA: TGCAGTGCTAGAAGTCCGGGACAGGGCTACGAGCAGTACTTC
CDR3 protein: CSARSPGQGYEQYF
V gene: TRBV20-1
clone size: NA
D gene: TRBD1
J gene: TRBJ2-7

CDR3 DNA: TGCGCCAGCAGTGAGCGGGGGGGCTTCGGGGAGACCCAGTACTTC
CDR3 protein: CASSERGGFGETQYF
V gene: TRBV10-1
clone size: NA
D gene: TRBD2
J gene: TRBJ2-5

CDR3 DNA: TGTGCCAGCAGCCCCGGGGGGGCAGGGGGGCATGAAAAACTGTTTTTT
CDR3 protein: CASSPGGAGGHEKLFF
V gene: TRBV7-9
clone size: once
D gene: TRBD1
J gene: TRBJ1-4

CDR3 DNA: TGTGCCAGCAGGGGTCACTTGAACACTGAAGCTTTCTTT
CDR3 protein: CASRGHLNTEAFF
V gene: TRBV14
clone size: NA
D gene: NA
J gene: TRBJ1-1

CDR3 DNA: TGTGCCAGCAGCTTGGTGGTGTTCGGCCACGAGCAGTACTTC
CDR3 protein: CASSLVVFGHEQYF
V gene: TRBV5-5
clone size: NA
D gene: NA
J gene: TRBJ2-7

CDR3 DNA: TGTGCCACCAGCAGTGGCGGTGAAGCTTTCTTT
CDR3 protein: CATSSGGEAFF
V gene: TRBV15
clone size: NA
D gene: NA
J gene: TRBJ1-1

CDR3 DNA: TGCGCCAGCAGCCAAGTAACAGCCTCACCCCTCCACTTT
CDR3 protein: CASSQVTASPLHF
V gene: TRBV4-1
clone size: once
D gene: NA
J gene: TRBJ1-6

CDR3 DNA: TGCGCCAGCAGTGATAAAGACTACGAGCAGTACTTC
CDR3 protein: CASSDKDYEQYF
V gene: TRBV10-2
clone size: few
D gene: NA
J gene: TRBJ2-7

CDR3 DNA: TGTGCCAGCAGTTTATCGGCAGGGACATACTACAATGAGCAGTTCTTC
CDR3 protein: CASSLSAGTYYNEQFF
V gene: TRBV27
clone size: NA
D gene: NA
J gene: TRBJ2-1

CDR3 DNA: TGCGCCAGCAGCCGCCGACAGGGAGGGGACGAGCAGTACTTC
CDR3 protein: CASSRRQGGDEQYF
V gene: TRBV4-1
clone size: NA
D gene: NA
J gene: TRBJ2-7

CDR3 DNA: TGTGCCAGCAGCCAAGAGCGATGGACAGGGGTATATGGCTACACCTTC
CDR3 protein: CASSQERWTGVYGYTF
V gene: TRBV4-2
clone size: NA
D gene: TRBD1
J gene: TRBJ1-2

CDR3 DNA: TGCGCCAGCAGCCGCTTGGCGTTTAGCTCCTACGAGCAGTACTTC
CDR3 protein: CASSRLAFSSYEQYF
V gene: TRBV5-1
clone size: NA
D gene: NA
J gene: TRBJ2-7

CDR3 DNA: TGTGCCAGCAGACGACTAACTAGCGGGGCTTTTACAGATACGCAGTATTTT
CDR3 protein: CASRRLTSGAFTDTQYF
V gene: TRBV27
clone size: NA
D gene: TRBD2
J gene: TRBJ2-3

CDR3 DNA: TGTGCCAGCAGTTACTCACTAGCGGGAAGATACAATGAGCAGTTCTTC
CDR3 protein: CASSYSLAGRYNEQFF
V gene: TRBV6-2/TRBV6-3
clone size: NA
D gene: TRBD2
J gene: TRBJ2-1

CDR3 DNA: TGTGCCAGCAGTTCCGCACTAGCGGGGGGGAACAATGAGCAGTTCTTC
CDR3 protein: CASSSALAGGNNEQFF
V gene: TRBV28
clone size: NA
D gene: TRBD2
J gene: TRBJ2-1

CDR3 DNA: TGCAGTGCTAGAGGGGCAGGTTTTTCTGGAAACACCATATATTTT
CDR3 protein: CSARGAGFSGNTIYF
V gene: TRBV20-1
clone size: NA
D gene: NA
J gene: TRBJ1-3

CDR3 DNA: TGCAGTGCTTCAGAAGGGCACAGACCCTCTCGCGAGCAGTACTTC
CDR3 protein: CSASEGHRPSREQYF
V gene: TRBV20-1
clone size: once
D gene: NA
J gene: TRBJ2-7

CDR3 DNA: TGCAGCGCTACTAGCGGGGACGCCTACGAGCAGTACTTC
CDR3 protein: CSATSGDAYEQYF
V gene: TRBV29-1
clone size: few
D gene: TRBD2
J gene: TRBJ2-7

CDR3 DNA: TGCAGCGTTGAGATAGGGACCGGTGGCATCCAAGAGACCCAGTACTTC
CDR3 protein: CSVEIGTGGIQETQYF
V gene: TRBV29-1
clone size: NA
D gene: NA
J gene: TRBJ2-5

CDR3 DNA: TGCGCCAGCAGCCAAGTCACGCGGACCTACTCCTACAATGAGCAGTTCTTC
CDR3 protein: CASSQVTRTYSYNEQFF
V gene: TRBV4-3
clone size: NA
D gene: NA
J gene: TRBJ2-1

CDR3 DNA: TGCAGTGCTAGAGATTATCACAGCGAGAACACTGAAGCTTTCTTT
CDR3 protein: CSARDYHSENTEAFF
V gene: TRBV20-1
clone size: NA
D gene: NA
J gene: TRBJ1-1

CDR3 DNA: TGTGCCAGCAGTTCCCCGGCGGAGCCAGATACGCAGTATTTT
CDR3 protein: CASSSPAEPDTQYF
V gene: TRBV28
clone size: NA
D gene: NA
J gene: TRBJ2-3

CDR3 DNA: TGCAGCGTTGGACCGGGACTAGCGGTAGAGACCCAGTACTTC
CDR3 protein: CSVGPGLAVETQYF
V gene: TRBV29-1
clone size: few
D gene: TRBD2
J gene: TRBJ2-5

CDR3 DNA: TGTGCCAGCAGCTTAAGAACCGGGACGGACTATGGCTACACCTTC
CDR3 protein: CASSLRTGTDYGYTF
V gene: TRBV7-8
clone size: NA
D gene: NA
J gene: TRBJ1-2

CDR3 DNA: TGTGCCAGCAGCGTGAGGACTAGGGGGGAGACCCAGTACTTC
CDR3 protein: CASSVRTRGETQYF
V gene: TRBV7-9
clone size: few
D gene: NA
J gene: TRBJ2-5

CDR3 DNA: TGTGCCAGCAGCTTAGGGTTGACAAAAGCCCACGAGCAGTACTTC
CDR3 protein: CASSLGLTKAHEQYF
V gene: TRBV11-2
clone size: NA
D gene: NA
J gene: TRBJ2-7

CDR3 DNA: TGTGCCAGCAGCCTGATTGCGGGGGGTAGCACAGATACGCAGTATTTT
CDR3 protein: CASSLIAGGSTDTQYF
V gene: TRBV7-2
clone size: few
D gene: TRBD2
J gene: TRBJ2-3

CDR3 DNA: TGTGCCAGCAGTTCAGGTAGCGGGCCCTACAATGAGCAGTTCTTC
CDR3 protein: CASSSGSGPYNEQFF
V gene: TRBV27
clone size: NA
D gene: TRBD2
J gene: TRBJ2-1

CDR3 DNA: TGTGCCAGCAGCTCGGTCCCGGGACTAGCCTTGGTCCATGAGCAGTACTTC
CDR3 protein: CASSSVPGLALVHEQYF
V gene: TRBV27
clone size: NA
D gene: TRBD2
J gene: TRBJ2-7

CDR3 DNA: TGTGCCAGCAGCCAAGATCGTGCCGGGCAGGGAAATTCACCCCTCCACTTT
CDR3 protein: CASSQDRAGQGNSPLHF
V gene: TRBV4-2
clone size: few
D gene: NA
J gene: TRBJ1-6

CDR3 DNA: TGTGCCAGCAATCAGGGAACCGGGGAGCTGTTTTTT
CDR3 protein: CASNQGTGELFF
V gene: TRBV25-1
clone size: NA
D gene: NA
J gene: TRBJ2-2

CDR3 DNA: TGTGCCAGCAGTCTATCCGGGGCCGACGTCCTGACTTTC
CDR3 protein: CASSLSGADVLTF
V gene: TRBV28
clone size: NA
D gene: NA
J gene: TRBJ2-6

CDR3 DNA: TGTGCCAGCAGTTACGGACAGGGGGCGGGGTACGAGCAGTACTTC
CDR3 protein: CASSYGQGAGYEQYF
V gene: TRBV6-5
clone size: few
D gene: TRBD1
J gene: TRBJ2-7

CDR3 DNA: TGCAGCGTTGAAGATCCGGGACAGCTCAATGAGCAGTTCTTC
CDR3 protein: CSVEDPGQLNEQFF
V gene: TRBV29-1
clone size: NA
D gene: TRBD1
J gene: TRBJ2-1

CDR3 DNA: TGTGCCAGTAGTATTTCAGGGGCTCTGAACACTGAAGCTTTCTTT
CDR3 protein: CASSISGALNTEAFF
V gene: TRBV19
clone size: NA
D gene: NA
J gene: TRBJ1-1

CDR3 DNA: TGTGCCGCCAAGAGACTAGGGGGTGGGATGGAGCAGTTCTTC
CDR3 protein: CAAKRLGGGMEQFF
V gene: TRBV2
clone size: NA
D gene: NA
J gene: TRBJ2-1

CDR3 DNA: TGTGCCAGCAGCTCCTGGCGGGAGGGGGACTACGAGCAGTACTTC
CDR3 protein: CASSSWREGDYEQYF
V gene: TRBV7-2
clone size: many
D gene: TRBD2
J gene: TRBJ2-7

CDR3 DNA: TGTGCTAGTGGGGCGGGGTACGATACGCAGTATTTT
CDR3 protein: CASGAGYDTQYF
V gene: TRBV12-5
clone size: NA
D gene: NA
J gene: TRBJ2-3

CDR3 DNA: TGTGCCAGCAGTTTAGGAGGGGGAGACGAGCAGTACTTC
CDR3 protein: CASSLGGGDEQYF
V gene: TRBV27
clone size: few
D gene: NA
J gene: TRBJ2-7

CDR3 DNA: TGTGCCAGCAGCCCCAGCCGGCTAGTCTCCTACGAGCAGTACTTC
CDR3 protein: CASSPSRLVSYEQYF
V gene: TRBV9
clone size: NA
D gene: NA
J gene: TRBJ2-7

CDR3 DNA: TGTGCCAGCTCACCTCCGCAGGGCACAGATACGCAGTATTTT
CDR3 protein: CASSPPQGTDTQYF
V gene: TRBV18
clone size: few
D gene: NA
J gene: TRBJ2-3

CDR3 DNA: TGCGCCAGCAGCCAAGATGTCGGGGGGGCTAACTACGAGCAGTACTTC
CDR3 protein: CASSQDVGGANYEQYF
V gene: TRBV4-3
clone size: NA
D gene: TRBD2
J gene: TRBJ2-7

CDR3 DNA: TGCAGCGTTGATCTATGGGGCAATGAGCAGTTCTTC
CDR3 protein: CSVDLWGNEQFF
V gene: TRBV29-1
clone size: few
D gene: NA
J gene: TRBJ2-1

CDR3 DNA: TGCGCCAGCAGCTTGGCCCTAGGGCGCGGGCTTACCTACGAGCAGTACTTC
CDR3 protein: CASSLALGRGLTYEQYF
V gene: TRBV5-1
clone size: NA
D gene: NA
J gene: TRBJ2-7

CDR3 DNA: TGTGCCAGCAGCTATGTCGGATTCTCTGGGGCCAACGTCCTGACTTTC
CDR3 protein: CASSYVGFSGANVLTF
V gene: TRBV5-6
clone size: NA
D gene: NA
J gene: TRBJ2-6

CDR3 DNA: TGTGCCATCAGTGAGGAGGGGCCTTACTACGAGCAGTACTTC
CDR3 protein: CAISEEGPYYEQYF
V gene: TRBV10-3
clone size: few
D gene: NA
J gene: TRBJ2-7

CDR3 DNA: TGCGCCAGCAGCCAAGTAGCGGGGACCACAGATACGCAGTATTTT
CDR3 protein: CASSQVAGTTDTQYF
V gene: TRBV4-1
clone size: NA
D gene: TRBD2
J gene: TRBJ2-3

CDR3 DNA: TGCGCCAGCCTCCTAGCGGGGAAAAGCACAGATACGCAGTATTTT
CDR3 protein: CASLLAGKSTDTQYF
V gene: TRBV5-1
clone size: NA
D gene: TRBD2
J gene: TRBJ2-3

CDR3 DNA: TGTGCCAGCAGTCCTCCTAGCAATCAGCCCCAGCATTTT
CDR3 protein: CASSPPSNQPQHF
V gene: TRBV6-2/TRBV6-3
clone size: few
D gene: NA
J gene: TRBJ1-5

CDR3 DNA: TGTGCCAGCCCCGGGTTTAATGAAAAACTGTTTTTT
CDR3 protein: CASPGFNEKLFF
V gene: TRBV21-1
clone size: NA
D gene: NA
J gene: TRBJ1-4

CDR3 DNA: TGTGCCAGCAGCTTAGTATTCACAGATACGCAGTATTTT
CDR3 protein: CASSLVFTDTQYF
V gene: TRBV27
clone size: many
D gene: NA
J gene: TRBJ2-3

CDR3 DNA: TGTGCCAGCAGTACCGGACAGGCCAGGAGTTACGAGCAGTACTTC
CDR3 protein: CASSTGQARSYEQYF
V gene: TRBV2
clone size: NA
D gene: TRBD1
J gene: TRBJ2-7

CDR3 DNA: TGTGCCAGCAACGACAGGGAGTATGGCTACACCTTC
CDR3 protein: CASNDREYGYTF
V gene: TRBV6-1
clone size: NA
D gene: TRBD1
J gene: TRBJ1-2

CDR3 DNA: TGTGCCAGCAGTTTAAGGCGGGAAGAGACCCAGTACTTC
CDR3 protein: CASSLRREETQYF
V gene: TRBV28
clone size: NA
D gene: NA
J gene: TRBJ2-5

CDR3 DNA: TGCGCCAGCAGCTTTCTGGGAAAAACCCAAGAGACCCAGTACTTC
CDR3 protein: CASSFLGKTQETQYF
V gene: TRBV5-1
clone size: few
D gene: NA
J gene: TRBJ2-5

CDR3 DNA: TGTGCCAACTTTGGGAAAGCGGGACACACCGGGGAGCTGTTTTTT
CDR3 protein: CANFGKAGHTGELFF
V gene: TRBV12-3/TRBV12-4
clone size: NA
D gene: TRBD2
J gene: TRBJ2-2